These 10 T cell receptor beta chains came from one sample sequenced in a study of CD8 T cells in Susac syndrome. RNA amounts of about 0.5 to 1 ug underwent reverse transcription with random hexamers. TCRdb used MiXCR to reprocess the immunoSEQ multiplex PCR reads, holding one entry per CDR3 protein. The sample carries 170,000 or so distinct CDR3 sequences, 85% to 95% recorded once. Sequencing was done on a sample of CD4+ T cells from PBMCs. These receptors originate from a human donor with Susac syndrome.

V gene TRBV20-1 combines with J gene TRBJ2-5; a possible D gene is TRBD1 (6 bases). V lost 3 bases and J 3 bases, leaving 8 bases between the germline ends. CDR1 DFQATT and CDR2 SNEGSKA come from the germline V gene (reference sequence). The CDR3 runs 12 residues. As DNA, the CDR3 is TGCAGTGCTAGCACAGGGAAAGAGACCCAGTACTTC. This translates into CSASTGKETQYF.

CDR3 protein: CASTTAVYGYTF. CDR3 bases: TGTGCCAGCACCACAGCTGTCTATGGCTACACCTTC. The chain links TRBV12-3 or TRBV12-4 to TRBJ1-2; no reliable D call. V gave up 7 bases and J gave up 4 bases, with 10 bases separating them. The CDR3 consists of 12 residues.

The CDR3 region has the DNA TGTGCCAGCAGCGTAGAGGCTGGCTGGACAGATACGCAGTATTTT. It translates to CASSVEAGWTDTQYF. The rearrangement uses TRBV9 and TRBJ2-3; D remains ambiguous. The CDR3 sequence is 15 residues long. Deletions cut 0 bases from V and 3 bases from J, with 11 bases between. Germline CDR1 and CDR2: SGDLS and YYNGEE.

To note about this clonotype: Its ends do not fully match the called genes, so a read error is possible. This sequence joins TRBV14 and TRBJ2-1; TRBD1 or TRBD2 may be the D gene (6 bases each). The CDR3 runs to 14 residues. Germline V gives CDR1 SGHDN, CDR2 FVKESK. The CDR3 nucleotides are TGTGCCAGCAGCCAGGGGGGCTCCCACAATGAGCAGTTCTTC. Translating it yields CASSQGGSHNEQFF.

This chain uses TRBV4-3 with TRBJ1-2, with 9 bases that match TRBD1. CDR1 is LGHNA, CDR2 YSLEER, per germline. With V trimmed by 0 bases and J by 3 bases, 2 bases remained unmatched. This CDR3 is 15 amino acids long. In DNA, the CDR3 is TGCGCCAGCAGCCAAGATCGGGACAGGGACTATGGCTACACCTTC. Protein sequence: CASSQDRDRDYGYTF.

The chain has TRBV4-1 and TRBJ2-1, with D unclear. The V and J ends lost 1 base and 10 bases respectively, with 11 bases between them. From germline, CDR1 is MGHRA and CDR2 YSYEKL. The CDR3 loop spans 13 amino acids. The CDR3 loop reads CASSQGPTGEQFF. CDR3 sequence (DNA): TGCGCCAGCAGCCAAGGCCCTACTGGGGAGCAGTTCTTC.

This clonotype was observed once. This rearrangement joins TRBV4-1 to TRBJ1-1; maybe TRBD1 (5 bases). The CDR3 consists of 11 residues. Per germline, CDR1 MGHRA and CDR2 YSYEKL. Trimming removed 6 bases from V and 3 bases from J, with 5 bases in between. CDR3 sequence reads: CASRGDTEAFF. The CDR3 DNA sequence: TGCGCCAGCAGAGGGGACACTGAAGCTTTCTTT.

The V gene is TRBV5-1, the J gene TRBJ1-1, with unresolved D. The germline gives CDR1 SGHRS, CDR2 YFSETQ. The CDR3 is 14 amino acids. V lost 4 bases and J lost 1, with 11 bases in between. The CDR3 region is CASSTTAGNTEAFF. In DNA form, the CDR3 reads TGCGCCAGCAGCACGACGGCGGGGAACACTGAAGCTTTCTTT.

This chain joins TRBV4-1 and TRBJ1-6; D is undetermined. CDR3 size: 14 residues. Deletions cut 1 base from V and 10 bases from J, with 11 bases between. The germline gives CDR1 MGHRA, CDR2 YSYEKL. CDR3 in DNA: TGCGCCAGCAGCCAAGCCGGTCTTGTGTCACCCCTCCACTTT. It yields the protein CASSQAGLVSPLHF.

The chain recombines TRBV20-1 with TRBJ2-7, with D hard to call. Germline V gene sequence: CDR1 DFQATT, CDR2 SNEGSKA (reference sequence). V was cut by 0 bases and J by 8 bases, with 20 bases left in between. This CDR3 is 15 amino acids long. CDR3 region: CSARDALGQLVQQYF. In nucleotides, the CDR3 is TGCAGTGCTAGAGATGCTCTCGGGCAGCTAGTCCAGCAGTACTTC.